These T cell receptor beta chains were read from a single sample in a study of blood T cell repertoires in COVID-19. Produced via immunoSEQ multiplex PCR; TCRdb's table is partial and in-frame only. The data contain some 140,000 clones, about 89% of them singletons. The specimen was peripheral blood. The source is a man between 50 and 59 years old with acute or convalescent COVID-19. The CDR3 runs from the conserved cysteine through the conserved F or W. A D gene is named only where the DNA matches it firmly. Only part of the rows carry a size: once, few, many, or a class if the clone is expanded.

cdr3_nt,cdr3_aa,v_call,clone_size,d_call,j_call
TGTGCCAGCAGTTTTGGCCCGTTCAATGAGCAGTTCTTC,CASSFGPFNEQFF,TRBV27,NA,NA,TRBJ2-1
TGTGCCAGCAGCTTGGCCTCGATAGCGGTCACAGATACGCAGTATTTT,CASSLASIAVTDTQYF,TRBV5-4,NA,NA,TRBJ2-3
TGTGCCACCAGTGATACCGGGACAGGTTCCTCCTACGAGCAGTACTTC,CATSDTGTGSSYEQYF,TRBV24-1,NA,TRBD1,TRBJ2-7
TGTGCCAGCAGTCATGGGACAACCCTAGCCAAAAACATTCAGTACTTC,CASSHGTTLAKNIQYF,TRBV2,NA,NA,TRBJ2-4
TGTGCCAGCAGACTACAGGGCAATCAGCCCCAGCATTTT,CASRLQGNQPQHF,TRBV28,NA,NA,TRBJ1-5
TGTGCCAGCAGCAGCTTAGGGACAGGGGCCTACGAGCAGTACTTC,CASSSLGTGAYEQYF,TRBV7-9,NA,TRBD1,TRBJ2-7
TGCAGCGCCGGACTAGCGGGAGGCGGGACCGGGGAGCTGTTTTTT,CSAGLAGGGTGELFF,TRBV29-1,few,TRBD2,TRBJ2-2
TGTGCCAGCACCCAGACAGGGGGCGGGGAGACCCAGTACTTC,CASTQTGGGETQYF,TRBV7-9,NA,TRBD1,TRBJ2-5
TGTGCCAGCAGCAAAGACAGGGGCGCGGAGACCCAGTACTTC,CASSKDRGAETQYF,TRBV5-4,NA,TRBD1,TRBJ2-5
TGTGCCGCAGCAAGCGGAACCTCTGGAAACACCATATATTTT,CAAASGTSGNTIYF,TRBV6-5,NA,NA,TRBJ1-3
TGTGCCAGCAGTATCACAGGTTCCTACGAGCAGTACTTC,CASSITGSYEQYF,TRBV12-3/TRBV12-4,NA,NA,TRBJ2-7
TGTGCCAGCTCACTTAACGGCTATGGCTACACCTTC,CASSLNGYGYTF,TRBV18,NA,NA,TRBJ1-2
TGTGCCAGCAGCTTATACGGGCAGCCCCAGCATTTT,CASSLYGQPQHF,TRBV5-4,NA,NA,TRBJ1-5
TGTGCCAGCAGTCCCCCAGGGCTTCAGGCAGATACGCAGTATTTT,CASSPPGLQADTQYF,TRBV28,NA,NA,TRBJ2-3
TGTGCCAGCAAGACAGGGGGAAGCACAGATACGCAGTATTTT,CASKTGGSTDTQYF,TRBV2,NA,TRBD1,TRBJ2-3
TGTGCCAGCAGCTCGCAGACAGGTGACGAGCAGTACTTC,CASSSQTGDEQYF,TRBV7-6,NA,NA,TRBJ2-7
TGTGCCAGCAGTTTGTGGCAGGCCCCTACCCTCCACTTT,CASSLWQAPTLHF,TRBV28,NA,NA,TRBJ1-6
TGTGCCACCGAGGGGACTAGAGGCACCGGGGAGCTGTTTTTT,CATEGTRGTGELFF,TRBV10-3,NA,TRBD2,TRBJ2-2
TGTGCCAGCAGCCGGGGTTCCATCACTGAAGCTTTCTTT,CASSRGSITEAFF,TRBV7-3,NA,NA,TRBJ1-1
TGTGCCAGTAGAACACAGGGCTTCGCTGAAGCTTTCTTT,CASRTQGFAEAFF,TRBV19,NA,NA,TRBJ1-1
TGTGCCAGCAGCTTTTTCGGGACAGCCACTAACTATGGCTACACCTTC,CASSFFGTATNYGYTF,TRBV7-9,NA,TRBD1,TRBJ1-2
TGTGCCAGCTTCCCCCGGGGGTGGATGAACACTGAAGCTTTCTTT,CASFPRGWMNTEAFF,TRBV19,NA,NA,TRBJ1-1
TGTGCCAGCAGTAGAGACTCTGGGGCCAACGTCCTGACTTTC,CASSRDSGANVLTF,TRBV28,NA,NA,TRBJ2-6
TGTGCCATCAGTGAGTCGAAAACCCGGGACACGCTAAGCTCTGGAAACACCATATATTTT,CAISESKTRDTLSSGNTIYF,TRBV10-3,NA,NA,TRBJ1-3
TGTGCCAGCAGCTCCCAATCTTCTAGCGGTTCCTACGAGCAGTACTTC,CASSSQSSSGSYEQYF,TRBV11-2,once,TRBD2,TRBJ2-7
TGTGCCAGCAGTAAGACGGGACAGGGTAATCAGCCCCAGCATTTT,CASSKTGQGNQPQHF,TRBV2,NA,TRBD1,TRBJ1-5
TGTGCCAGCGGACAAGTTGAAGCTTTCTTT,CASGQVEAFF,TRBV28,NA,NA,TRBJ1-1
TGTGCCAGTATACCCCCACAGGGGAAGGCTTTCTTT,CASIPPQGKAFF,TRBV19,once,TRBD1,TRBJ1-1
TGTGCCAGCTGGGCCGGTCGGGGGTCCTACGAGCAGTACTTC,CASWAGRGSYEQYF,TRBV18,NA,NA,TRBJ2-7
TGTGCCTGGAGTGTGTTCATGAACACTGAAGCTTTCTTT,CAWSVFMNTEAFF,TRBV30,NA,NA,TRBJ1-1
TGTGCCTGGAAAACAGGCTCGGGCTATGGCTACACCTTC,CAWKTGSGYGYTF,TRBV30,few,NA,TRBJ1-2
TGTGCCAGCAGCTTGGTGGAGCAAGAGACCCAGTACTTC,CASSLVEQETQYF,TRBV5-4,NA,NA,TRBJ2-5
TGTGCCAGCAGCTTATTCTCCGGGAGGGATAGCACAGATACGCAGTATTTT,CASSLFSGRDSTDTQYF,TRBV7-9,NA,TRBD2,TRBJ2-3